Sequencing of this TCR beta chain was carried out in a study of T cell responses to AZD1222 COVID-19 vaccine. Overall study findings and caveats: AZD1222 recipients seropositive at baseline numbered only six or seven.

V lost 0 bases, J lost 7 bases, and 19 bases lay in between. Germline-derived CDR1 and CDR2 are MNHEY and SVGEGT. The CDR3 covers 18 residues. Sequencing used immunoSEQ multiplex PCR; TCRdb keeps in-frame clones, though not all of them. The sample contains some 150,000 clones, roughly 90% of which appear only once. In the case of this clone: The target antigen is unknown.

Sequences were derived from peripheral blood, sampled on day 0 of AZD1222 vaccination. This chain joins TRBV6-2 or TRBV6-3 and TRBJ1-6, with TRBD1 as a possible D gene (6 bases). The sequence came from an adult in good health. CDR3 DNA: TGTGCCAGCAGTTACTCTAATCCAACAGGGCTTTGGAATTCACCCCTCCACTTT. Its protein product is CASSYSNPTGLWNSPLHF.